Listed here is a single T cell receptor (beta chain). Its specificity is unknown. This CDR3 contains 13 residues. Germline V gene lookup returns CDR1 KGHSH and CDR2 LQKENI. Trimming removed 3 bases at V and 3 bases at J, with 9 bases between. TCRdb keeps only in-frame clones here, not all; method: immunoSEQ multiplex PCR. The data hold over 85,000 clones, with approximately 90% observed a single time. The sample originates from a study of T cell responses to AZD1222 COVID-19 vaccine. Turning to the study itself: Investigators merged groups given second doses at roughly 4 or roughly 12 weeks. Points from the study as a whole: The peak T cell response came first, and repertoires were sampled only after it. When two AZD1222 doses had been given, Spike-specific TCR breadth and depth rose.

This chain uses TRBV18 with TRBJ2-7; D gene unclear. This clonotype was obtained from an adult in good health. The starting material was peripheral blood, obtained on day 0 of AZD1222 vaccination. The CDR3 region is CASSPLQDYEQYF. Here the CDR3 DNA reads TGTGCCAGCTCACCCCTTCAGGACTACGAGCAGTACTTC.